The clone carrying this TCR beta chain was seen a handful of times. Its target is not known. This record belongs to a study of response to subunit inactivated influenza vaccine. Broader study findings: T cells newly recruited by each seasonal influenza vaccination are few, the authors suggested.

Each CDR3 protein is one row after TCRdb ran MiXCR on the RT-PCR reads. The sample holds approximately 520,000 distinct CDR3 sequences, about 25% seen once. Germline V lookup: CDR1 SQVTM, CDR2 ANQGSEA. The germline V and J ends were trimmed by 7 bases and 0 bases, with 15 bases remaining between them. CDR3 length: 15 amino acids. Sequencing was performed on CD4+ T cells sorted from PBMCs, taken 4 to 6 days after vaccination. This clonotype originated in a man aged 50 or older who received an inactivated influenza vaccine. The chain uses TRBV29-1 and TRBJ1-4; D gene ambiguous. The CDR3 reads CSALSDLATNEKLFF. The CDR3 nucleotides read TGCAGCGCACTATCTGATCTAGCAACTAATGAAAAACTGTTTTTT.